This is a list of T cell receptor beta chains from one sample in a study of Ad26.COV2.S vaccination and SARS-CoV-2 variants. Generated by immunoSEQ multiplex PCR, the TCRdb table keeps only in-frame clones and is missing some. The data contain about 390,000 clones, 80% to 90% of them singletons. Sequenced here: peripheral blood, sampled in a trial of Ad26.COV2.S vaccine versus placebo. These receptor sequences come from a person aged 18 to 65 who received the Ad26.COV2.S COVID-19 vaccine or a placebo. CDR3s include the opening cysteine and the closing phenylalanine or tryptophan. The order of the fields is CDR3 DNA, CDR3 protein, clone size, D gene, V gene, J gene. A D gene is named only where the DNA matches it firmly. Rows give clone size only sometimes, using once, few, many, or a class for an expanded clone.

CDR3nt: TGTGCCAGCAGTGAAGGCAGGCTTAAAGAGACCCAGTACTTC
CDR3aa: CASSEGRLKETQYF
abundance: once
d_gene: NA
v_gene: TRBV2
j_gene: TRBJ2-5

CDR3nt: TGTGCCAGCTCACCACTTGGGACAGGGGGCGTTACGCAGTATTTT
CDR3aa: CASSPLGTGGVTQYF
abundance: NA
d_gene: TRBD1
v_gene: TRBV18
j_gene: TRBJ2-3

CDR3nt: TGTGCCAGCAGCGTAGGAGGTAGCATCACCGGGGAGCTGTTTTTT
CDR3aa: CASSVGGSITGELFF
abundance: NA
d_gene: NA
v_gene: TRBV9
j_gene: TRBJ2-2

CDR3nt: TGTGCCAGCAGCGTAGGATATGGGGGCGGGGAGACCCAGTACTTC
CDR3aa: CASSVGYGGGETQYF
abundance: NA
d_gene: NA
v_gene: TRBV9
j_gene: TRBJ2-5

CDR3nt: TGTGCCAGCTCCCCCGGACAGTCCTACAATCAGCCCCAGCATTTT
CDR3aa: CASSPGQSYNQPQHF
abundance: once
d_gene: NA
v_gene: TRBV18
j_gene: TRBJ1-5

CDR3nt: TGTGCCAGCAGTTACTCAGGGGGGGGGCCCTACGAGCAGTACTTC
CDR3aa: CASSYSGGGPYEQYF
abundance: NA
d_gene: NA
v_gene: TRBV6-5
j_gene: TRBJ2-7

CDR3nt: TGTGCCAGTAGTATATGGGGTATGAATTCACCCCTCCACTTT
CDR3aa: CASSIWGMNSPLHF
abundance: NA
d_gene: NA
v_gene: TRBV19
j_gene: TRBJ1-6

CDR3nt: TGTGCCAGCAGCCTCGGAGGCGTTGCGGATGAGCAGTTCTTC
CDR3aa: CASSLGGVADEQFF
abundance: NA
d_gene: NA
v_gene: TRBV6-2/TRBV6-3
j_gene: TRBJ2-1

CDR3nt: TGTGCCAGCAGCTCTTCTGGGGGGCGGGCTGAGACCCAGTACTTC
CDR3aa: CASSSSGGRAETQYF
abundance: NA
d_gene: NA
v_gene: TRBV7-2
j_gene: TRBJ2-5

CDR3nt: TGCGCCAGCAGCCCACCACTTAGGGGGGCGGGGGGAGCTTTCTTT
CDR3aa: CASSPPLRGAGGAFF
abundance: NA
d_gene: NA
v_gene: TRBV4-1
j_gene: TRBJ1-1

CDR3nt: TGTGCCAGCAGTCCCGCGACTGGGGTGGCAAATGAAAAACTGTTTTTT
CDR3aa: CASSPATGVANEKLFF
abundance: few
d_gene: NA
v_gene: TRBV6-2/TRBV6-3
j_gene: TRBJ1-4

CDR3nt: TGTGCCAGCGCCGGGACTAGCCAAGGGTACGAGCAGTACTTC
CDR3aa: CASAGTSQGYEQYF
abundance: NA
d_gene: TRBD2
v_gene: TRBV6-6
j_gene: TRBJ2-7

CDR3nt: TGTGCCAGCGCTAAGGACAGGTTTAACACCGGGGAGCTGTTTTTT
CDR3aa: CASAKDRFNTGELFF
abundance: NA
d_gene: TRBD1
v_gene: TRBV7-9
j_gene: TRBJ2-2

CDR3nt: TGTGCCAGCAGTTTGCCCGCGGGAGATACGCAGTATTTT
CDR3aa: CASSLPAGDTQYF
abundance: NA
d_gene: NA
v_gene: TRBV12-3/TRBV12-4
j_gene: TRBJ2-3

CDR3nt: TGTGCCAGCAGTGGTGTGGCGGGGGGGCTAGACAATGAGCAGTTCTTC
CDR3aa: CASSGVAGGLDNEQFF
abundance: NA
d_gene: TRBD2
v_gene: TRBV5-4
j_gene: TRBJ2-1

CDR3nt: TGTGCCAGCAGCCCCTCTCCTTCCAGGAACACTGAAGCTTTCTTT
CDR3aa: CASSPSPSRNTEAFF
abundance: NA
d_gene: NA
v_gene: TRBV3-1/TRBV3-2
j_gene: TRBJ1-1

CDR3nt: TGTGCCAGCAGCTTGGTTGGTTCGACTTTGAACACTGAAGCTTTCTTT
CDR3aa: CASSLVGSTLNTEAFF
abundance: once
d_gene: NA
v_gene: TRBV5-6
j_gene: TRBJ1-1

CDR3nt: TGTGCCAGCAGCCATGGAGACTACGAGCAGTACTTC
CDR3aa: CASSHGDYEQYF
abundance: few
d_gene: NA
v_gene: TRBV3-1/TRBV3-2
j_gene: TRBJ2-7

CDR3nt: TGCGCCAGCAGTGGGGACTCTGGGGGTGAGCAGTTCTTC
CDR3aa: CASSGDSGGEQFF
abundance: NA
d_gene: NA
v_gene: TRBV10-1
j_gene: TRBJ2-1

CDR3nt: TGCGCCAGCAGCCGGGCGGCGGACAGCTCGAACACTGAAGCTTTCTTT
CDR3aa: CASSRAADSSNTEAFF
abundance: NA
d_gene: NA
v_gene: TRBV4-1
j_gene: TRBJ1-1

CDR3nt: TGTGCCAGCAGCTGGGGGACAGGCGAGCAGTACTTC
CDR3aa: CASSWGTGEQYF
abundance: NA
d_gene: TRBD1
v_gene: TRBV5-8
j_gene: TRBJ2-7

CDR3nt: TGTGCTAGTGGTTTGGTCCCTAGCGGGGAAGAGACCCAGTACTTC
CDR3aa: CASGLVPSGEETQYF
abundance: NA
d_gene: TRBD2
v_gene: TRBV12-5
j_gene: TRBJ2-5

CDR3nt: TGTGCCAGCAGCTCGCGACAGGGAGGCGATTCACCCCTCCACTTT
CDR3aa: CASSSRQGGDSPLHF
abundance: NA
d_gene: TRBD1
v_gene: TRBV5-4
j_gene: TRBJ1-6

CDR3nt: TGTGCCATCAGTGGTGGAAATCAGCCCCAGCATTTT
CDR3aa: CAISGGNQPQHF
abundance: NA
d_gene: NA
v_gene: TRBV10-3
j_gene: TRBJ1-5

CDR3nt: TGTGCCAGCAGCTTCAACACTGAAGCTTTCTTT
CDR3aa: CASSFNTEAFF
abundance: NA
d_gene: NA
v_gene: TRBV5-6
j_gene: TRBJ1-1

CDR3nt: TGTGCCAGCAGTGAATTCGGAGCTAACTATGGCTACACCTTC
CDR3aa: CASSEFGANYGYTF
abundance: NA
d_gene: NA
v_gene: TRBV6-1
j_gene: TRBJ1-2

CDR3nt: TGTGCCAGCAGTTTATCGAACCAGGGGCCCTACTACAATGAGCAGTTCTTC
CDR3aa: CASSLSNQGPYYNEQFF
abundance: NA
d_gene: NA
v_gene: TRBV27
j_gene: TRBJ2-1

CDR3nt: TGTGCCAGCAGCTTAGCGGGGCGGGGCCGCACCGGGGAGCTGTTTTTT
CDR3aa: CASSLAGRGRTGELFF
abundance: NA
d_gene: NA
v_gene: TRBV7-9
j_gene: TRBJ2-2

CDR3nt: TGTGCCAGCGCGCAGGTCTATGGCTACACCTTC
CDR3aa: CASAQVYGYTF
abundance: NA
d_gene: NA
v_gene: TRBV28
j_gene: TRBJ1-2

CDR3nt: TGTGCCAGCAGCCAAGACTACGGTCAGCCCCAGCATTTT
CDR3aa: CASSQDYGQPQHF
abundance: NA
d_gene: NA
v_gene: TRBV3-1/TRBV3-2
j_gene: TRBJ1-5

CDR3nt: TGTGCCAGCAGCCGGGACAGGCTCGCGGGCTACACCTTC
CDR3aa: CASSRDRLAGYTF
abundance: NA
d_gene: TRBD1
v_gene: TRBV5-6
j_gene: TRBJ1-2

CDR3nt: TGTGCCAGCAGTGGTCGGACAGCCCCAAATTCCTATGGCTACACCTTC
CDR3aa: CASSGRTAPNSYGYTF
abundance: NA
d_gene: NA
v_gene: TRBV2
j_gene: TRBJ1-2

CDR3nt: TGTGCCTGGAGTGTCGGTCGTTATGGCTACACCTTC
CDR3aa: CAWSVGRYGYTF
abundance: NA
d_gene: NA
v_gene: TRBV30
j_gene: TRBJ1-2

CDR3nt: TGTGCCAGCAGCTTGGATCAAAAAACCTTGAACACTGAAGCTTTCTTT
CDR3aa: CASSLDQKTLNTEAFF
abundance: NA
d_gene: NA
v_gene: TRBV5-4
j_gene: TRBJ1-1

CDR3nt: TGTGCCAGTAGTAGAGTAGCGGGGGCTAGTTACAATGAGCAGTTCTTC
CDR3aa: CASSRVAGASYNEQFF
abundance: NA
d_gene: TRBD2
v_gene: TRBV19
j_gene: TRBJ2-1

CDR3nt: TGTGCCAGCAGTTTCCGGGACAGGGGGGCAGATACGCAGTATTTT
CDR3aa: CASSFRDRGADTQYF
abundance: NA
d_gene: TRBD1
v_gene: TRBV6-6
j_gene: TRBJ2-3

CDR3nt: TGTGCCAGCAGCTTTCACAGGGGAAGCGAGCAGTACTTC
CDR3aa: CASSFHRGSEQYF
abundance: NA
d_gene: TRBD1
v_gene: TRBV11-3
j_gene: TRBJ2-7

CDR3nt: TGTGCCAGCAGCTTGGGAGTATTAGGCCTTGAAGCTTTCTTT
CDR3aa: CASSLGVLGLEAFF
abundance: NA
d_gene: NA
v_gene: TRBV5-8
j_gene: TRBJ1-1

CDR3nt: TGTGCCAGCAGTGCAGGACTAGCGGGGGCCCATGACGAGACCCAGTACTTC
CDR3aa: CASSAGLAGAHDETQYF
abundance: NA
d_gene: TRBD2
v_gene: TRBV6-1
j_gene: TRBJ2-5

CDR3nt: TGTGCCAGCAGCGTAGATCCAGGGGGAGAGTCACCCCTCCACTTT
CDR3aa: CASSVDPGGESPLHF
abundance: NA
d_gene: TRBD1
v_gene: TRBV9
j_gene: TRBJ1-6

CDR3nt: TGTGCCAGCAGCTTAGCGGGACGCCTAGACCTTAACTATGGCTACACCTTC
CDR3aa: CASSLAGRLDLNYGYTF
abundance: NA
d_gene: NA
v_gene: TRBV7-8
j_gene: TRBJ1-2

CDR3nt: TGTGCCAGCAGGGAACGAACTATTCTCTTCGATAGCAATCAGCCCCAGCATTTT
CDR3aa: CASRERTILFDSNQPQHF
abundance: few
d_gene: NA
v_gene: TRBV6-1
j_gene: TRBJ1-5

CDR3nt: TGTGCCAGCAGTTGGGGGGGGAACACTGAAGCTTTCTTT
CDR3aa: CASSWGGNTEAFF
abundance: NA
d_gene: NA
v_gene: TRBV5-4
j_gene: TRBJ1-1

CDR3nt: TGTGCCACCTCTCTAGGGTACGGCTACACCTTC
CDR3aa: CATSLGYGYTF
abundance: NA
d_gene: NA
v_gene: TRBV10-3
j_gene: TRBJ1-2

CDR3nt: TGTGCCAGTTGGACACCCCTCCACTTT
CDR3aa: CASWTPLHF
abundance: NA
d_gene: NA
v_gene: TRBV3-1/TRBV3-2
j_gene: TRBJ1-6

CDR3nt: TGTGCCAGCAGTCCGCACCCGGGACAACTAGCGGATGGGCAGTACTTC
CDR3aa: CASSPHPGQLADGQYF
abundance: NA
d_gene: TRBD2
v_gene: TRBV27
j_gene: TRBJ2-7